This T cell receptor beta chain was captured by sequencing in a study of T cell responses to AZD1222 COVID-19 vaccine. Study-wide results and caveats: The repertoires were collected only after the peak T cell response. The number of AZD1222 recipients seropositive at baseline was only 6 or 7.

Method: immunoSEQ multiplex PCR; TCRdb's copy keeps in-frame clones and lacks some. The sample holds 130,000 or so clones; 80% to 95% are singletons and the top ten take around 3.1%. This clone was picked up one time. Its antigen is currently unknown. The TCR originated in an adult in good health. Material: peripheral blood, obtained on day 0 of AZD1222 vaccination.

The CDR3 nucleotides are TGTGCCAGCAGCGCCCCGGGCCTTTGGAATGAGCAGTTCTTC. It codes for CASSAPGLWNEQFF. The chain has TRBV9 and TRBJ2-1; D gene unclear. Germline V gives CDR1 SGDLS, CDR2 YYNGEE. The germline V and J ends were trimmed by 3 bases and 7 bases, with 14 bases remaining between them. The CDR3 spans 14 residues.